This T cell receptor (beta chain) was recovered during a study of cytomegalovirus exposure and HLA in healthy donors. Overall study results and limits: A later examination showed that TCR association rates differed by HLA locus, with DRB1 most and HLA-C fewest.

This clone was seen once. The antigen is not known. Each donor was nominally healthy when sampled (though unrecorded immune exposures were likely). CDR1 and CDR2 from the germline V gene are MNHGY and SVAAGI. V was cut by 9 bases and J by 4 bases, with 13 bases left in between. This CDR3 region has 13 residues. PCR amplification relied on 60 Vbeta primers (plus 13 Jbeta primers). The table came from immunoSEQ multiplex PCR; TCRdb's copy has only in-frame clones and leaves some out. The sample shows 150,000 to 200,000 clones, roughly 83% of them seen only once. The V gene is TRBV6-9, the J gene TRBJ1-3; no clear D. The sequence derives from a boy between 2 and 10 years old in good health and CMV-seronegative. The specimen sequenced was PBMCs. DNA for the CDR3: TGTGCCAGAAGACGCGGAGGGGGAAACACCATATATTTT. Its translation: CARRRGGGNTIYF.